The clone carrying this T cell receptor (beta chain) was picked up many times. This CDR3 spans 14 amino acids. Per the germline V gene, CDR1 is SGHTA and CDR2 is FQGNSA. Between the trimmed V and J ends, which lost 3 bases and 2 bases, there was a span of 11 bases. The data were obtained in a study of blood T cell repertoires in COVID-19. Overall study: Italy, Spain and the United States were the sources of the convalescent and acute COVID-19 samples.

The method was immunoSEQ multiplex PCR; TCRdb's version includes in-frame clones alone and lacks a portion of them. The sample holds about 120,000 clones, approximately 84% seen once. The sequenced material came from peripheral blood. This TCR was sampled from a man in his sixties or seventies with active or convalescent COVID-19. V gene TRBV7-2 combines with J gene TRBJ2-7, with unresolved D. The CDR3 sequence: CASSFSGGAYEQYF. Written as DNA, the CDR3 is TGTGCCAGCAGCTTCTCTGGCGGAGCCTACGAGCAGTACTTC.